This TCR beta chain was documented in a study of PD-1 blockade in mismatch repair-deficient tumors. Study outcomes and limitations: Rapid post-treatment expansion, then contraction, generally preceding radiologic response, marked tumor-resident clones.

Some clones are missing from TCRdb's copy, which holds only in-frame ones; the method was immunoSEQ multiplex PCR. The sample consists of tens of thousands of clones, roughly 80% of them appearing once. All patients were mismatch repair deficient, assessed by either PCR or immunohistochemistry. The TCR-sequenced patients were three responders to pembrolizumab. The V end lost 2 bases, the J end lost 0 bases, and 10 bases lay between the germline ends. Germline V gives CDR1 SGHTA, CDR2 FQGNSA. CDR3 length: 15 residues. For this clone: Its antigen remains unknown.

Source: peripheral blood, taken 4 weeks after starting pembrolizumab. The chain links TRBV7-2 to TRBJ1-2; D not certain. This receptor was obtained from an adult with mismatch repair-deficient cancer. This CDR3 is CASSLTGAANYGYTF. The CDR3, as DNA: TGTGCCAGCAGCTTAACCGGAGCGGCTAACTATGGCTACACCTTC.